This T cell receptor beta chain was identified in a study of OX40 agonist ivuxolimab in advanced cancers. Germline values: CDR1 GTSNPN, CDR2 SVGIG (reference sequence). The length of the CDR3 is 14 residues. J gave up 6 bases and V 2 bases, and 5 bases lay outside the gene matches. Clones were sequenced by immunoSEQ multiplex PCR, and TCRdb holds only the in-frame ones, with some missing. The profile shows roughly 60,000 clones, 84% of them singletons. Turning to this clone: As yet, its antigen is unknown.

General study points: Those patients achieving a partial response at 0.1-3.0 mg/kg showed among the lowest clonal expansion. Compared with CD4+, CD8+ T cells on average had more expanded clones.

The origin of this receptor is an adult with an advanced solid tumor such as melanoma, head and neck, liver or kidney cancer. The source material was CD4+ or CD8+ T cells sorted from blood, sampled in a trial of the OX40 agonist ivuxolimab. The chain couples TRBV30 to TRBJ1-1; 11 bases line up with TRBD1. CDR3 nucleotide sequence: TGTGCCTGGAGTAGGGACAGGGGGATGCCTGAAGCTTTCTTT. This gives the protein CAWSRDRGMPEAFF. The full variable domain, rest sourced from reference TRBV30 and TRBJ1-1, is SQTIHQWPATLVQPVGSPLSLECTVEGTSNPNLYWYRQAAGRGLQLLFYSVGIGQISSEVPQNLSASRPQDRQFILSSKKLLLSDSGFYLCAWSRDRGMPEAFFGQGTRLTVV.